The 18 T cell receptor beta chains listed next were all sequenced from one sample in a study of breast tumors, draining lymph nodes, adjacent tissues. TCRdb reprocessed the multiplex PCR reads via MiXCR and lists one record per CDR3 protein. This sample has some 140,000 distinct CDR3 sequences, with around 21% found just once. Breast cancer patients provided tissue from their axillary draining lymph nodes. Sequencing was performed on axillary lymph node tissue. Receptor source: a female donor with breast cancer. Some clones in this sample may be carry-over from other donors' samples.

The chain recombines TRBV5-6 with TRBJ2-2; 11 bases are a match to TRBD2. The CDR3 has 17 amino acids. From germline, CDR1 is SGHDT and CDR2 YYEEEE. V trimming: 2 bases; J trimming: 6 bases; junction bases outside the gene matches: 9. The DNA of the CDR3 is TGTGCCAGCAGCTTCCGTTCTAGCGGGAGGTGGTCCGGGGAGCTGTTTTTT. This translates into CASSFRSSGRWSGELFF.

This clonotype was seen at least ten times. The chain recombines TRBV29-1 with TRBJ1-2; TRBD1 is a possible D gene (5 bases). This CDR3 contains 12 residues. V was shortened by 1 base and J by 2 bases, with 5 bases between the two germline ends. Germline CDR1 is SQVTM and CDR2 is ANQGSEA. The CDR3 nucleotides read TGCAGCGTTGAAGGACAGAACTATGGCTACACCTTC. Its translation: CSVEGQNYGYTF.

The table lists this clonotype with many counts. This chain uses TRBV7-3 with TRBJ2-3; no firm D call. The CDR3 covers 16 residues. Germline V gene sequence: CDR1 SGHTA, CDR2 FQGTGA. V was clipped by 2 bases and J by 4 bases, with 16 bases between them. The CDR3 reads CASSLGGVRGPDTQYF. The CDR3 DNA reads TGTGCCAGCAGCTTAGGCGGAGTTCGTGGTCCAGATACGCAGTATTTT.

Many counts were recorded for this clonotype. The chain couples TRBV4-2 to TRBJ2-6; the D gene could be TRBD1 or TRBD2 (5 bases each). Trimming stripped 7 bases from V and 0 bases from J, with 10 bases between. Germline V lookup: CDR1 LGHNA, CDR2 YNFKEQ. The CDR3 has 15 amino acids. In DNA form, the CDR3 reads TGTGCCAGCAAGGGGAGCCACTCTGGGGCCAACGTCCTGACTTTC. It specifies CASKGSHSGANVLTF.

To note about this clonotype: Given the absence of the conserved phenylalanine or tryptophan at the CDR3 end, a read error is likely. It is unclear where the CDR3 begins or ends on the DNA, so no DNA is shown, and the CDR3 is as TCRdb lists it. The rearrangement joins TRBV24-1 to TRBJ2-7. The germline V gene has CDR1 KGHDR and CDR2 SFDVKD. The CDR3 adds up to 14 amino acids, both ends counted. The CDR3 reads CATSSRLGPPTSST.

About this clonotype: A junction end diverges from the germline sequence, so it may reflect a read error. The chain employs TRBV12-3 or TRBV12-4 and TRBJ2-3, with 9 nucleotides matching TRBD2. The CDR3 spans 14 residues. The CDR3 loop reads CATRVAGEHSTQYF. CDR3 coding DNA: TGTGCCACCAGGGTAGCGGGAGAGCATAGTACGCAGTATTTC.

The chain combines TRBV7-9 with TRBJ2-3, with TRBD2 matching 8 bases. Germline CDR1 reads SEHNR; CDR2 reads FQNEAQ (reference sequence). CDR3 length: 13 residues. V shed 9 bases, J shed 1 base, and the junction held 3 bases outside the gene matches. The chain's CDR3 is CARPTSGTDTQYF. The DNA for the CDR3 is TGTGCCAGACCGACTAGCGGCACAGATACGCAGTATTTT.

Only a few counts were recorded for this clonotype. V gene TRBV5-5 combines with J gene TRBJ2-5, with a possible D match to TRBD2 (5 bases). This CDR3 is built from 15 residues. Per germline, CDR1 SGHKS and CDR2 YYEKEE (reference sequence). Trimming shortened V by 2 bases and J by 2 bases, and 13 bases separated the two germline ends. The CDR3 nucleotides are TGTGCCAGCAGCTTCGGGTCGGGGAATCAAGAGACCCAGTACTTC. Amino acids: CASSFGSGNQETQYF.

The table lists this clonotype with a few counts. The chain is built from TRBV3-1 and TRBJ2-5, with 13 bases fitting TRBD2. The junction had 9 bases not matched to a gene; V was cut back by 3 bases and J by 5 bases. The CDR3 has 17 residues. Germline lookup yields CDR1 LGHDT and CDR2 YNNKEL (reference sequence). CDR3 region: CASSHRTSGSGGETQYF. The CDR3 DNA reads as TGTGCCAGCAGCCACCGGACTAGCGGGAGTGGCGGGGAGACCCAGTACTTC.

In its sample, this clonotype was seen many times. The chain couples TRBV6-5 to TRBJ1-2; 8 bases line up with TRBD1. Trimming took 5 bases from V and 6 from J; bases not matched to a gene: 11. The CDR3 length is 15 residues. From germline, CDR1 is MNHEY and CDR2 SVGAGI. CDR3 nucleotide sequence: TGTGCCAGCAGTACTGCGCAGGACAGGGCGCATGGCTACACCTTC. Translated, it gives CASSTAQDRAHGYTF.

The V and J genes are TRBV5-4 and TRBJ2-1; 9 bases line up with TRBD1. The CDR3 runs 14 residues. Germline-derived CDR1 and CDR2 are SGHNT and YYREEE (reference sequence). Losses at the gene ends were 4 bases for V and 8 bases for J; bases not matched to a gene: 7. CDR3 region: CASSHGTGYYEQFF. The CDR3 DNA reads as TGTGCCAGCAGCCACGGGACAGGGTATTATGAGCAGTTCTTC.

This clonotype was recorded at least ten times. The V and J genes are TRBV20-1 and TRBJ1-6; D perhaps matches TRBD1 (6 bases). This CDR3 contains 15 residues. Trimming removed 3 bases from V and 7 bases from J, with 16 bases in between. Germline V gene lookup returns CDR1 DFQATT and CDR2 SNEGSKA (reference sequence). The CDR3 bases are TGCAGTGCTAGGGCGAACAGGGACTTGAATTCACCCCTCCACTTT. As protein: CSARANRDLNSPLHF.

In its sample, this clonotype was seen a few times. A read error may explain this, as a much larger clone is one base away. The chain links TRBV7-9 to TRBJ2-7; D unclear. The CDR3 consists of 10 residues. Germline assignment: CDR1 SEHNR and CDR2 FQNEAQ (reference sequence). The CDR3: CAGSASEQYF. DNA of the CDR3: TGTGCCGGCAGCGCGTCCGAGCAGTACTTC.

This clonotype was seen repeatedly, ten times or more. The chain couples TRBV5-4 to TRBJ1-4, with 9 bases fitting TRBD1. CDR1 and CDR2 (germline): SGHNT, YYREEE (reference sequence). The V segment lost 4 bases and the J segment 5 bases; nucleotides outside the gene matches: 6. This CDR3 region has 15 residues. For the CDR3, the DNA is TGTGCCAGCAGCAATACGACAGGGGGAAATGAAAAACTGTTTTTT. Translated, it gives CASSNTTGGNEKLFF.

This clonotype was recorded many times. The chain carries TRBV9 and TRBJ2-6; 13 bases align to TRBD2. V trimming: 4 bases; J trimming: 1 base; junction bases outside the gene matches: 11. Germline V gene data show CDR1 as SGDLS and CDR2 as YYNGEE. This CDR3 comprises 20 residues. This CDR3 is CASSRTPGLAGESGANVLTF. CDR3 nucleotide sequence: TGTGCCAGCAGCCGGACTCCAGGACTAGCGGGAGAGTCTGGGGCCAACGTCCTGACTTTC.

This clonotype was recorded at least ten times. This sequence joins TRBV20-1 and TRBJ2-7, with 8 bases fitting TRBD2. In germline, CDR1 is DFQATT, CDR2 SNEGSKA (reference sequence). V was pared by 6 bases and J by 4 bases, with 14 bases of the junction left unmatched. The CDR3 sequence is 15 residues long. The CDR3 is CSAPKGTRARYEQYF. CDR3 bases: TGCAGTGCGCCGAAAGGGACTAGAGCAAGATACGAGCAGTACTTC.

On this clonotype: A much larger clone sits a single nucleotide away, making a read error possible. CDR3 nucleotides: TGTGCCACCAGCAGAGGTCGGGGTCTCTACGGGCAGTACTTC. This gives the protein CATSRGRGLYGQYF. The chain combines TRBV15 with TRBJ2-7, with D possibly TRBD2 on 5 matching bases. CDR1 is LNHNV, CDR2 YYDKDF, per germline (reference sequence). This CDR3 is built from 14 residues.

This clonotype was seen repeatedly, ten times or more. The chain is built from TRBV7-2 and TRBJ2-1, with D perhaps matching TRBD2 (6 bases). Trimming took 0 bases from V and 4 from J, leaving 13 bases between them. Germline CDR1 SGHTA, CDR2 FQGNSA. The CDR3 spans 16 residues. CDR3 protein: CASSLAAGIPYNEQFF. DNA for the CDR3: TGTGCCAGCAGCTTAGCCGCGGGGATACCGTACAATGAGCAGTTCTTC.